The 10 T cell receptor beta chains given below trace back to one sample, sequenced in a study of blood T cells in healthy people across ages. A second PCR, run for roughly 7 to 11 cycles, used a sample-barcoded 5' primer plus a J-beta primer mix. MiXCR, run by TCRdb on the 5' RACE reads, gives a single entry per CDR3 protein. Among 790,000 or so distinct CDR3 sequences listed, around 50% were seen once. Sequencing input: blood. The receptor set was obtained from a man older than 75 in good health.

This clonotype was seen more than once but under ten times. The rearrangement links TRBV27 to TRBJ2-3; D not resolved. CDR1 and CDR2 (germline): MNHEY, SMNVEV (reference sequence). The CDR3 totals 16 residues. The V and J ends lost 4 bases and 0 bases respectively, with 14 bases between them. CDR3 loop: CASSYLVVPSTDTQYF. In DNA form, the CDR3 reads TGTGCCAGCAGTTACCTGGTAGTCCCTAGCACAGATACGCAGTATTTT.

The chain uses TRBV2 and TRBJ2-4; possibly TRBD1 or TRBD2 for D (5 bases each). The DNA end is a closer match to TRBJ2-7, so the J assignment may be wrong. This CDR3 is 15 amino acids long. Germline V CDR1 and CDR2: SNHLY, FYNNEI. The CDR3 sequence: CASRYGTASSYEQYF. The CDR3 coding sequence is TGTGCCAGCAGATACGGGACGGCGAGCTCCTACGAGCAGTACTTC.

This clonotype was picked up a small number of times. The chain has TRBV28 and TRBJ1-5; 8 positions agree with TRBD1. Germline V gene lookup returns CDR1 MDHEN and CDR2 SYDVKM. The CDR3 is made up of 14 amino acids. With V trimmed by 6 bases and J by 3 bases, 4 bases remained unmatched. The chain's CDR3 is CASRRTGNNQPQHF. The CDR3 nucleotides are TGTGCCAGCAGAAGGACAGGGAACAATCAGCCCCAGCATTTT.

V gene TRBV6-5 combines with J gene TRBJ2-7; 10 bases fit TRBD2. The CDR3 contains 15 residues. From germline, CDR1 is MNHEY and CDR2 SVGAGI. V trimming: 8 bases; J trimming: 2 bases; junction bases outside the gene matches: 9. Here the CDR3 DNA reads TGTGCCAGCCAAGCGGGAGGGCTAGCGGCCTACGAGCAGTACTTC. This translates into CASQAGGLAAYEQYF.

This clonotype appeared a few times. V gene TRBV5-1 combines with J gene TRBJ1-1; tentative D call: TRBD1 (6 bases). The CDR3 consists of 15 residues. Trimming removed 8 bases from V and 1 base from J, with 18 bases in between. Germline V lookup: CDR1 SGHRS, CDR2 YFSETQ. CDR3 sequence reads: CASTPTNRANTEAFF. DNA of the CDR3: TGCGCCAGTACACCAACGAACAGGGCGAACACTGAAGCTTTCTTT.

The chain uses TRBV7-2 and TRBJ2-7, with D possibly being TRBD2 (5 bases). The CDR3 spans 14 residues. Germline CDR1 SGHTA, CDR2 FQGNSA. Trimming removed 3 bases at V and 3 bases at J, with 12 bases between. DNA of the CDR3: TGTGCCAGCAGCTTTCGAGCGGACCTCTACGAGCAGTACTTC. Protein: CASSFRADLYEQYF.

This sequence joins TRBV29-1 and TRBJ2-4; no reliable D call. Judging by the DNA end, TRBJ2-7 fits better; the J call may be wrong. The CDR3 extends over 11 amino acids. Germline CDR1 is SQVTM and CDR2 is ANQGSEA. In DNA form, the CDR3 reads TGCAGCGTTGAAGGGGTATACGAGCAGTACTTC. This gives the protein CSVEGVYEQYF.

This clonotype appeared a few times. Possible read error: a much larger clone is one base away. The chain recombines TRBV28 with TRBJ2-1; D gene uncertain. V lost 5 bases and J 6 bases, leaving 14 bases between the germline ends. The V gene's germline CDR1 is MDHEN and CDR2 SYDVKM. This CDR3 is built from 14 residues. The CDR3: CASSVGGVGNEQFF. The DNA of the CDR3 is TGTGCCAGCAGTGTAGGTGGAGTGGGCAATGAGCAGTTCTTC.

This clonotype showed up just a few times. This chain connects TRBV5-5 to TRBJ2-6; TRBD2 matches 10 bases. Germline CDR1 is SGHKS and CDR2 is YYEKEE (reference sequence). Trimming at V came to 0 bases and at J to 11 bases, leaving 5 bases not matched to a gene. The CDR3 spans 15 residues. Here the CDR3 reads CASSLDLAGVDVLTF. CDR3 DNA sequence: TGTGCCAGCAGCTTGGACCTAGCGGGAGTGGACGTCCTGACTTTC.

This sequence joins TRBV2 and TRBJ1-5; D remains unclear. Trimming removed 1 base from V and 1 base from J, with 8 bases in between. Germline CDR1 reads SNHLY; CDR2 reads FYNNEI. CDR3 size: 15 residues. CDR3 DNA sequence: TGTGCCAGCAGTGAAGGTCGGTGGAGCAATCAGCCCCAGCATTTT. It codes for CASSEGRWSNQPQHF.